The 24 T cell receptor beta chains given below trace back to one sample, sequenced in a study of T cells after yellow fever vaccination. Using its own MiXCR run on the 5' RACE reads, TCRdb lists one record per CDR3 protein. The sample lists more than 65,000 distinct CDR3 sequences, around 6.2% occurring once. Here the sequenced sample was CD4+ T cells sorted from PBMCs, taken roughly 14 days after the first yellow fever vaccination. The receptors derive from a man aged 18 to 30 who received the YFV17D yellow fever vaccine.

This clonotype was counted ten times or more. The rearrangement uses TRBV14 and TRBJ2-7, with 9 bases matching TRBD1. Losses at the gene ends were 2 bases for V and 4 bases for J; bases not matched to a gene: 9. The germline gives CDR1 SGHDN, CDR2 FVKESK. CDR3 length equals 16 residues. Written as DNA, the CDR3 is TGTGCCAGCAGCCAATGGAGCGGGACAGGGAAGTACGAGCAGTACTTC. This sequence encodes CASSQWSGTGKYEQYF. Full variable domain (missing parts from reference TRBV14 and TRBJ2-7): EAGVTQFPSHSVIEKGQTVTLRCDPISGHDNLYWYRRVMGKEIKFLLHFVKESKQDESGMPNNRFLAERTGGTYSTLKVQPAELEDSGVYFCASSQWSGTGKYEQYFGPGTRLTVT.

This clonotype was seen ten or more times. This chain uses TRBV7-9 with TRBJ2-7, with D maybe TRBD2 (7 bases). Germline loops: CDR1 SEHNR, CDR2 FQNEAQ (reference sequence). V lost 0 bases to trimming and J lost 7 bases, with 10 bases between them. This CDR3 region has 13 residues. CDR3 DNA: TGTGCCAGCAGCTTAGCGGGGGGGCAGGAGCAGTACGTC. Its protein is CASSLAGGQEQYV.

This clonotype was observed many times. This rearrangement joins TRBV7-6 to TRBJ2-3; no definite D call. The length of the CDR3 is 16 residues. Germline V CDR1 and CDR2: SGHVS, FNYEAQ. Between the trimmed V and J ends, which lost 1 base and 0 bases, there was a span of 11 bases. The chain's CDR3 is CASSLEAASSTDTQYF. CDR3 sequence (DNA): TGTGCCAGCAGCTTAGAGGCAGCCTCTAGCACAGATACGCAGTATTTT.

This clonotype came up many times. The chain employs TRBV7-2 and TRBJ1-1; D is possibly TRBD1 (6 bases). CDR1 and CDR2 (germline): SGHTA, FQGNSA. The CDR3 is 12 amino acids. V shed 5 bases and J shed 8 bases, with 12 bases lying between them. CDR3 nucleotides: TGTGCCAGCAGCCTAAGGGGGGGAGAAGCTTTCTTT. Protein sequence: CASSLRGGEAFF.

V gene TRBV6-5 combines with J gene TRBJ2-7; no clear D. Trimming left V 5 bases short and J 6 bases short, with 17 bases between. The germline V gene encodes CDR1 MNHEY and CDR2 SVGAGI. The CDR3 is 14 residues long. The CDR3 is CASSPPPLGSEQYV. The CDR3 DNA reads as TGTGCCAGCAGTCCCCCCCCCCTCGGGTCCGAGCAGTACGTC.

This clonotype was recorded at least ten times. CDR3 nucleotide sequence: TGTGCCACCAGACAGGGGAGTGTCGGGACCCAGTACTTC. Translated: CATRQGSVGTQYF. This chain uses TRBV24-1 with TRBJ2-5, with 7 bases fitting TRBD1. From germline, CDR1 is KGHDR and CDR2 SFDVKD. Trimming cost V 7 bases and J 7 bases; bases outside gene matches: 8. This CDR3 is built from 13 residues.

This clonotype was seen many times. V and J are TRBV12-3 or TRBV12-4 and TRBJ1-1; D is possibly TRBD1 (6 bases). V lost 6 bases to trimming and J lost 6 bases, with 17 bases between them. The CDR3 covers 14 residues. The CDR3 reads CASSPPGGVAEAFF. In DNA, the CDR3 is TGTGCCAGCAGCCCCCCGGGGGGCGTCGCTGAAGCTTTCTTT.

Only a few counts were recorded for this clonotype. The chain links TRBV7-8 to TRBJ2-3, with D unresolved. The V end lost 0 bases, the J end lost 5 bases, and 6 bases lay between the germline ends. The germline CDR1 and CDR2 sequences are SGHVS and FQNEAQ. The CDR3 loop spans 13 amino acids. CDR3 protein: CASSLAHRDTQYF. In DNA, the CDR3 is TGTGCCAGCAGCTTAGCTCATAGAGATACGCAGTATTTT.

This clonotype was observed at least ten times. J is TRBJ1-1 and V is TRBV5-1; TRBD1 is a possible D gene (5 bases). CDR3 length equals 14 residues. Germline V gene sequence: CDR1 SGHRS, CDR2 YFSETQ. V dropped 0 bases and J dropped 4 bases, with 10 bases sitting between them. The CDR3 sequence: CASSLGAGGTEAFF. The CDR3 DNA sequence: TGCGCCAGCAGCTTGGGGGCGGGGGGCACTGAAGCTTTCTTT.

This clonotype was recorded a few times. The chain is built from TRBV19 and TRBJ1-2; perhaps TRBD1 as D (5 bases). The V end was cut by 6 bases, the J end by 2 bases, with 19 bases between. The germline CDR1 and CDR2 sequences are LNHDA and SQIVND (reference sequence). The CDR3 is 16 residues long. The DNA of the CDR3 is TGTGCCAGTAGCCACCCCCTCGGGACGGGGAACTATGGCTACACCTTC. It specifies CASSHPLGTGNYGYTF.

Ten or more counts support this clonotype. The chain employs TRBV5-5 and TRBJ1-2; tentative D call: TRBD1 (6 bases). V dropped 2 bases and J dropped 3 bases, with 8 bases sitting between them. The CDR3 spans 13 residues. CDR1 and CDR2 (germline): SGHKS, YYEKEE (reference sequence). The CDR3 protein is CASSLEGDYGYTF. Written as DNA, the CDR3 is TGTGCCAGCAGCTTAGAGGGGGACTATGGCTACACCTTC.

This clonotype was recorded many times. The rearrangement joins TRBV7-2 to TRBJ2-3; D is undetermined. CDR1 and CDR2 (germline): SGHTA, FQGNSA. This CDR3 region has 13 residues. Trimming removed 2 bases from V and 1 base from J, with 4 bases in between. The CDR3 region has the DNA TGTGCCAGCAGCTTACCACGCACAGATACGCAGTATTTT. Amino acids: CASSLPRTDTQYF.

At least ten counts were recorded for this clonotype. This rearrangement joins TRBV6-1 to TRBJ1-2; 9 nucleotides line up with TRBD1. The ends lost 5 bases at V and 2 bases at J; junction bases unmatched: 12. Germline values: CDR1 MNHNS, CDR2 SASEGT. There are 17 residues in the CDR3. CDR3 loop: CASSPDRGSSWNYGYTF. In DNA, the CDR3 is TGTGCCAGCAGTCCCGACAGGGGGTCCTCGTGGAACTATGGCTACACCTTC.

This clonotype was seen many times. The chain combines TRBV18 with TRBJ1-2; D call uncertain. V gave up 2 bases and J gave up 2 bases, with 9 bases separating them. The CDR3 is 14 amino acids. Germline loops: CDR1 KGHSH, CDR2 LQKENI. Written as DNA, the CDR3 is TGTGCCAGCTCACCAGTTAATGAAAACTATGGCTACACCTTC. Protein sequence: CASSPVNENYGYTF.

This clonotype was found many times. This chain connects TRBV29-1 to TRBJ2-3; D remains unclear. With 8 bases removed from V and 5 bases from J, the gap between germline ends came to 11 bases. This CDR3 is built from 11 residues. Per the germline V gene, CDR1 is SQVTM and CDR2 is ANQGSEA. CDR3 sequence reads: CSPSWGDTQYF. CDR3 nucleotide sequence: TGCAGCCCGTCGTGGGGAGATACGCAGTATTTT.

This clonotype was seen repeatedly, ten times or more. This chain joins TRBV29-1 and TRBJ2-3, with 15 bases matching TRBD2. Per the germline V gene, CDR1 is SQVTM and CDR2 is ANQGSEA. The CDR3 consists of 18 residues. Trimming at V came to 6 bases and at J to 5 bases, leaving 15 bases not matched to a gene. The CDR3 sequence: CSVTTGLAGGRGKDTQYF. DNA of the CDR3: TGCAGCGTGACCACGGGACTAGCGGGGGGACGCGGAAAAGATACGCAGTATTTT.

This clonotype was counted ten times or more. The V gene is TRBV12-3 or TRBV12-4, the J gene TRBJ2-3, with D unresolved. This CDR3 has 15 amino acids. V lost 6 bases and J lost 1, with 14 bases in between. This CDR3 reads CASSPTSWGTDTQYF. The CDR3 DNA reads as TGTGCCAGCAGCCCAACATCATGGGGCACAGATACGCAGTATTTT.

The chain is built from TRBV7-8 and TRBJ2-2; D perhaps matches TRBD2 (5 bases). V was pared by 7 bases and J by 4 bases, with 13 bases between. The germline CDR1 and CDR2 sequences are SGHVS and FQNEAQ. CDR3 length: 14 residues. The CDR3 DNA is TGTGCCAGCATGGACCACGAGGGCACCGGGGAGCTGTTTTTT. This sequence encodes CASMDHEGTGELFF.

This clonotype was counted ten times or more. The CDR3 reads CASSLRWGTDTQYF. The CDR3 nucleotides read TGCGCCAGCAGCTTGCGGTGGGGCACAGATACGCAGTATTTT. The V and J genes are TRBV5-1 and TRBJ2-3; D remains ambiguous. CDR3 length: 14 residues. Per the germline V gene, CDR1 is SGHRS and CDR2 is YFSETQ. The V end was cut by 1 base, the J end by 1 base, with 7 bases between.

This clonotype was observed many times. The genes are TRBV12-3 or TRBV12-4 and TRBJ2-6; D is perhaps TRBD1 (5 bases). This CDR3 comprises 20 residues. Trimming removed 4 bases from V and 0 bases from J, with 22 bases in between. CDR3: CASSSWEGANLYSGANVLTF. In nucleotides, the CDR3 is TGTGCCAGCAGTTCGTGGGAAGGGGCGAACTTATACTCTGGGGCCAACGTCCTGACTTTC.

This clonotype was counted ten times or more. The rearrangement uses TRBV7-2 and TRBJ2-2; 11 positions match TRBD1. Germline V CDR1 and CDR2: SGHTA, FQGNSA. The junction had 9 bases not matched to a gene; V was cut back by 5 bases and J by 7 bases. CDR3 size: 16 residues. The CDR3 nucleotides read TGTGCCAGCAGCCAACGGACAGGGGGCTCTTTCGGGGAGCTGTTTTTT. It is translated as CASSQRTGGSFGELFF. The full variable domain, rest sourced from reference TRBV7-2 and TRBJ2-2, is GAGVSQSPSNKVTEKGKDVELRCDPISGHTALYWYRQSLGQGLEFLIYFQGNSAPDKSGLPSDRFSAERTGGSVSTLTIQRTQQEDSAVYLCASSQRTGGSFGELFFGEGSRLTVL.

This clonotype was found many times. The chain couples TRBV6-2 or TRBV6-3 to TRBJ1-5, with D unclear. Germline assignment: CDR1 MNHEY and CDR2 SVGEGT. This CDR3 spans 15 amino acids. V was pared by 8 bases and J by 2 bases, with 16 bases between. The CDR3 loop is CASRSTGLGNQPQHF. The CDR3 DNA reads TGTGCCAGCCGAAGTACGGGCCTGGGCAATCAGCCCCAGCATTTT.

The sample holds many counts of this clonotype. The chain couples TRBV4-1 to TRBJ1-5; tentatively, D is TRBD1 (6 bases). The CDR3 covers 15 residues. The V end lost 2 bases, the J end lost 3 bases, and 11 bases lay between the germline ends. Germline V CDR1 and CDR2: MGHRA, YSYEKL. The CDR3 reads CASSQRGILNQPQHF. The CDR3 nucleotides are TGCGCCAGCAGCCAAAGGGGGATACTCAATCAGCCCCAGCATTTT.

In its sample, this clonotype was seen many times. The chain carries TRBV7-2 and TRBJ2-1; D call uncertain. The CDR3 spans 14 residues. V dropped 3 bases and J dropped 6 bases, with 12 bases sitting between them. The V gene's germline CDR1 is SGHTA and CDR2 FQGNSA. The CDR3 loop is CASSFTVGFNEQFF. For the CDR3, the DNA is TGTGCCAGCAGCTTCACGGTCGGTTTCAATGAGCAGTTCTTC.